What follows are 10 T cell receptor beta chains derived from one specimen sequenced in a study of technical replicates of blood from four donors. Clones were read by immunoSEQ multiplex PCR, and TCRdb kept only the in-frame ones, dropping some. Of around 90,000 clones detected, over 90% appear once; the ten largest clones hold over 0.2%. Sample: T cells isolated from PBMCs. The origin of the receptors is a human donor in good health.

The chain is built from TRBV28 and TRBJ1-1, with D possibly being TRBD1 (5 bases). The germline V gene has CDR1 MDHEN and CDR2 SYDVKM. Trimming left V 4 bases short and J 1 base short, with 13 bases between. CDR3 size: 15 residues. CDR3 amino acids: CASSSWGGENTEAFF. DNA for the CDR3: TGTGCCAGCAGTTCATGGGGGGGGGAGAACACTGAAGCTTTCTTT.

This chain connects TRBV5-1 to TRBJ2-2; D not certain. The germline V gene encodes CDR1 SGHRS and CDR2 YFSETQ. The V and J ends lost 5 bases and 3 bases respectively, with 8 bases between them. This CDR3 is 13 amino acids long. CDR3 sequence: CASRGEDTGELFF. DNA for the CDR3: TGCGCCAGCAGAGGAGAAGACACCGGGGAGCTGTTTTTT.

This rearrangement joins TRBV11-2 to TRBJ1-2, with unresolved D. CDR3 size: 14 residues. Germline CDR1 is SGHAT and CDR2 is FQNNGV. The V end lost 5 bases, the J end lost 8 bases, and 18 bases lay between the germline ends. CDR3 DNA: TGTGCCAGCAGCCGTCCGGGATCTGGACGGGGCTACACCTTC. This codes for CASSRPGSGRGYTF.

The CDR3 nucleotides read TGTGCCAGCAGCTTCGCGGGGGGGCATGAGACCCAGTACTTC. The encoded protein is CASSFAGGHETQYF. The chain links TRBV7-9 to TRBJ2-5; 9 positions agree with TRBD2. Per germline, CDR1 SEHNR and CDR2 FQNEAQ (reference sequence). J was trimmed by 5 bases and V by 3 bases; bases with no gene match: 4. CDR3 length: 14 amino acids.

The chain's CDR3 is CASSLQVQKETQYF. Here the CDR3 DNA reads TGTGCCAGCAGCTTGCAGGTTCAAAAAGAGACCCAGTACTTC. The chain employs TRBV5-4 and TRBJ2-5, with no clear D. V was cut by 1 base and J by 3 bases, with 10 bases left in between. The CDR3 has 14 residues. Germline V lookup: CDR1 SGHNT, CDR2 YYREEE (reference sequence).

This chain links TRBV11-3 with TRBJ2-4; 9 bases map to TRBD1. This CDR3 is built from 16 residues. The trim removed 5 bases at V and 2 bases at J, leaving 7 bases unmatched. Germline lookup yields CDR1 SGHNT and CDR2 YENEEA. The CDR3 nucleotides read TGTGCCAGCAGCATTCAACAGGGGGCAACCAAAAACATTCAGTACTTC. The encoded protein is CASSIQQGATKNIQYF.

The chain couples TRBV7-3 to TRBJ1-1; D is unresolved. The V end was cut by 4 bases, the J end by 8 bases, with 11 bases between. The CDR3 totals 12 residues. Germline lookup yields CDR1 SGHTA and CDR2 FQGTGA. The CDR3 here is CASSYPPGEAFF. The CDR3 nucleotides are TGTGCCAGCAGCTACCCCCCGGGGGAAGCTTTCTTT.

The chain is built from TRBV28 and TRBJ2-2; D might be TRBD2 (5 bases). V was pared by 3 bases and J by 4 bases, with 9 bases between. Looked up from germline, CDR1 is MDHEN and CDR2 is SYDVKM. The CDR3 has 14 residues. The CDR3 DNA reads TGTGCCAGCAGTTTTCGGGAACGCACCGGGGAGCTGTTTTTT. Translated: CASSFRERTGELFF.

The chain links TRBV27 to TRBJ2-5, with 8 bases lining up with TRBD2. With V trimmed by 5 bases and J by 1 base, 12 bases remained unmatched. The germline V gene encodes CDR1 MNHEY and CDR2 SMNVEV (reference sequence). This CDR3 comprises 17 residues. CDR3 in DNA: TGTGCCAGCAGTCCCCTCCCGACTAGCGTTTCCCAAGAGACCCAGTACTTC. Its protein is CASSPLPTSVSQETQYF.

The chain uses TRBV29-1 and TRBJ2-7, with 7 bases aligning to TRBD2. CDR1 SQVTM and CDR2 ANQGSEA come from the germline V gene. This CDR3 spans 15 amino acids. V gave up 3 bases and J gave up 7 bases; unmatched junction bases: 15. The CDR3: CSVEGPGLLSGEQYF. DNA for the CDR3: TGCAGCGTTGAGGGTCCGGGACTACTTTCGGGAGAGCAGTACTTC.